This T cell receptor beta chain came from a study of beta chain features in type 1 diabetes. Regarding the study as a whole: The question left open here concerned HLA type influencing TCRB rearrangement. Moderate but significant shortening of TCRB CDR3s was recorded in all four CD4+ subsets from Type 1 diabetes patients.

V dropped 5 bases and J dropped 4 bases, with 15 bases sitting between them. In germline, CDR1 is MDHEN, CDR2 SYDVKM. There are 14 residues in the CDR3. What was sequenced were expressed TCRB transcripts, since all of the isolated RNA had been reverse transcribed. Clones were sequenced by immunoSEQ multiplex PCR, and TCRdb holds only the in-frame ones, with some missing. The data contain hundreds of thousands of clones, approximately 15% of them singletons. On this clone: As yet, its antigen is unknown.

V usage is TRBV28 and J usage is TRBJ2-7; D possibly corresponds to TRBD1 (6 bases). This TCR derives from a man younger than 35 with type 1 diabetes. Sequencing input: naive CD4+ T cells from blood. CDR3: CASSLYRVGYEQYF. The CDR3 DNA sequence: TGTGCCAGCAGTCTATACAGGGTTGGTTACGAGCAGTACTTC.